This entry describes one T cell receptor (beta chain). No antigen is known for it. CD4+ naive, central memory, regulatory and stem cell-like memory subsets were isolated by sorting on CD45RO/CCR7/CD25/CD127/CD95/CD27. The sample originates from a study of beta chain features in type 1 diabetes. The ends were cut back, 7 bases at V and 8 bases at J, with 17 bases in the middle. CDR1 and CDR2 from the germline V gene are SQVTM and ANQGSEA. The CDR3 length is 13 residues. Study results and caveats: Type 1 diabetes patients showed fewer insertions and more deletions at VDJ junctions. Moderately but significantly shorter TCRB CDR3s were found in Type 1 diabetes patients in all four CD4+ subsets.

Of the isolated RNA, all was reverse transcribed, and so the sequenced material was expressed TCRB transcripts. Each sample of naive, central memory or regulatory T cells had, on average, about 3.57 million reads. Data came from immunoSEQ multiplex PCR; TCRdb stores just in-frame clones and leaves some out. The sample includes about 160,000 clones, about 9.8% of them seen just once. This sequence originates from a woman aged 18-30 years in good health. The chain combines TRBV29-1 with TRBJ1-4; TRBD1 is a possible D gene (5 bases). Sequenced sample: central memory CD4+ T cells from blood. The CDR3 bases are TGCAGCGCCGGGCGGGGCCCGGGGGAAAAACTGTTTTTT. It is translated as CSAGRGPGEKLFF.